A single sample is the source of the 32 T cell receptor beta chains below, sequenced in a study of cytomegalovirus exposure and HLA in healthy donors. The PCR made use of 60 Vbeta and 13 Jbeta primers. Clones were read by immunoSEQ multiplex PCR, and TCRdb kept only the in-frame ones, dropping some. Of fewer than 200,000 clones listed, 75% to 85% are singletons. The sample taken for sequencing was PBMCs. These receptors came from a female donor in good health and CMV-seronegative.

The gene calls are TRBV28 and TRBJ1-6, with D perhaps TRBD1 (5 bases). The germline V gene has CDR1 MDHEN and CDR2 SYDVKM. This CDR3 is 13 amino acids long. V lost 7 bases, J lost 10 bases, and 14 bases lay in between. CDR3 in amino acids: CASISPGGSPLHF. DNA of the CDR3: TGTGCCAGCATCTCTCCGGGGGGATCACCCCTCCACTTT.

The chain uses TRBV5-1 and TRBJ2-3, with D maybe TRBD2 (6 bases). Trimming shortened V by 4 bases and J by 6 bases, and 12 bases separated the two germline ends. The CDR3 totals 13 residues. Germline V gene data show CDR1 as SGHRS and CDR2 as YFSETQ. CDR3 region: CASSTLAADTQYF. CDR3 coding DNA: TGCGCCAGCAGCACATTAGCGGCGGATACGCAGTATTTT.

The rearrangement uses TRBV4-3 and TRBJ2-1; possibly TRBD2 for D (6 bases). CDR1 and CDR2 from the germline V gene are LGHNA and YSLEER. This CDR3 has 13 residues. Trimming left V 1 base short and J 8 bases short, with 9 bases between. The CDR3 is CASSQGLAYEQFF. The DNA of the CDR3 is TGCGCCAGCAGCCAAGGCCTAGCGTATGAGCAGTTCTTC.

This chain uses TRBV12-5 with TRBJ2-3, with 9 bases fitting TRBD2. The CDR3 has 15 residues. The germline V gene has CDR1 LGHNT and CDR2 FRNRAP. J gave up 5 bases and V 6 bases, and 9 bases lay outside the gene matches. DNA for the CDR3: TGTGCTAGTGGGTCCCAGCGGGGGGTAAGAGATACGCAGTATTTT. Translated, it gives CASGSQRGVRDTQYF.

The chain carries TRBV5-8 and TRBJ2-6; D might be TRBD1 (6 bases). The CDR3 runs 15 residues. Germline CDR1 SGHTS, CDR2 YDEGEE. V lost 4 bases and J lost 0, with 8 bases in between. CDR3 protein: CASSADSSGANVLTF. In DNA, the CDR3 is TGTGCCAGCAGCGCGGACAGCTCTGGGGCCAACGTCCTGACTTTC.

The table lists this clone with a count of one. V and J are TRBV4-3 and TRBJ1-5, with D unclear. Germline loops: CDR1 LGHNA, CDR2 YSLEER. CDR3 length equals 15 residues. The V end was cut by 4 bases, the J end by 8 bases, with 18 bases between. CDR3 loop: CASSRGLNGREPQHF. As DNA, the CDR3 is TGCGCCAGCAGCCGCGGTTTGAATGGGCGGGAGCCCCAGCATTTT.

The chain is built from TRBV4-1 and TRBJ1-5; the match to TRBD1 covers 8 bases. The CDR3 has 15 residues. CDR1 is MGHRA and CDR2 is YSYEKL in the germline V gene. After removal of 4 bases from V and 3 bases from J, the junction contained 5 bases not matched to a gene. CDR3 sequence reads: CASSLATGVNQPQHF. CDR3 sequence (DNA): TGCGCCAGCAGCCTAGCGACAGGGGTCAATCAGCCCCAGCATTTT.

J is TRBJ2-1 and V is TRBV30, with D maybe TRBD2 (7 bases). Germline values: CDR1 GTSNPN, CDR2 SVGIG (reference sequence). V was pared by 3 bases and J by 9 bases, with 30 bases between. This CDR3 is 18 amino acids long. Here the CDR3 reads CAWRTPGTSGALRGEQFF. The DNA of the CDR3 is TGTGCCTGGAGGACGCCCGGAACCAGCGGGGCTCTCAGGGGTGAGCAGTTCTTC.

V usage is TRBV5-1 and J usage is TRBJ2-2, with a weak D call TRBD2 (6 bases). CDR1 and CDR2 from the germline V gene are SGHRS and YFSETQ. The CDR3 totals 15 residues. V was clipped by 0 bases and J by 5 bases, with 11 bases between them. CDR3 sequence: CASSLGSRGTGELFF. The CDR3 coding sequence is TGCGCCAGCAGCTTGGGTTCCCGGGGGACCGGGGAGCTGTTTTTT. The whole variable domain, filled in from reference TRBV5-1 and TRBJ2-2, reads KAGVTQTPRYLIKTRGQQVTLSCSPISGHRSVSWYQQTPGQGLQFLFEYFSETQRNKGNFPGRFSGRQFSNSRSEMNVSTLELGDSALYLCASSLGSRGTGELFFGEGSRLTVL.

The chain is built from TRBV5-6 and TRBJ2-3; D perhaps matches TRBD2 (7 bases). With 4 bases removed from V and 2 bases from J, the gap between germline ends came to 11 bases. Germline V gives CDR1 SGHDT, CDR2 YYEEEE. The CDR3 runs to 14 residues. The CDR3 region is CASSGEGVTDTQYF. The CDR3, as DNA: TGTGCCAGCAGCGGGGAGGGGGTCACAGATACGCAGTATTTT.

J is TRBJ1-2 and V is TRBV18; 9 nucleotides match TRBD1. Germline-derived CDR1 and CDR2 are KGHSH and LQKENI. Trimming at V came to 3 bases and at J to 8 bases, leaving 10 bases not matched to a gene. The CDR3 contains 15 residues. The CDR3 region has the DNA TGTGCCAGCTCACCCCGGGGGACAGGGAATGAAGGCTACACCTTC. Amino acid sequence: CASSPRGTGNEGYTF.

This clone was counted a few times. The chain is built from TRBV9 and TRBJ2-3; TRBD1 is a possible D gene (6 bases). Per the germline V gene, CDR1 is SGDLS and CDR2 is YYNGEE. V shed 0 bases and J shed 4 bases, with 18 bases lying between them. This CDR3 region has 17 residues. The CDR3, as DNA: TGTGCCAGCAGCGTAGCTCAGGGGATGGATTTCGCAGATACGCAGTATTTT. Translated: CASSVAQGMDFADTQYF. Drawing the rest from reference TRBV9 and TRBJ2-3, the complete variable domain is DSGVTQTPKHLITATGQRVTLRCSPRSGDLSVYWYQQSLDQGLQFLIQYYNGEERAKGNILERFSAQQFPDLHSELNLSSLELGDSALYFCASSVAQGMDFADTQYFGPGTRLTVL.

V and J are TRBV16 and TRBJ1-1; D is perhaps TRBD1 (6 bases). The germline V gene encodes CDR1 KGHSY and CDR2 FQNENV. This CDR3 spans 12 amino acids. V was cut by 6 bases and J by 7 bases, with 12 bases left in between. The CDR3 reads CASRRTAFEAFF. In nucleotides, the CDR3 is TGTGCCAGCAGGCGGACAGCTTTTGAAGCTTTCTTT.

V and J are TRBV7-3 and TRBJ2-1; tentatively, D is TRBD2 (6 bases). V was shortened by 3 bases and J by 2 bases, with 8 bases between the two germline ends. The CDR3 is made up of 14 amino acids. Germline CDR1 reads SGHTA; CDR2 reads FQGTGA. This CDR3 is CASSFGGTYNEQFF. CDR3 sequence (DNA): TGTGCCAGCAGCTTCGGCGGGACCTACAATGAGCAGTTCTTC.

V is TRBV19 and J is TRBJ2-1; D is undetermined. The CDR3 is made up of 12 amino acids. The germline V and J ends were trimmed by 3 bases and 10 bases, with 10 bases remaining between them. Germline V gene lookup returns CDR1 LNHDA and CDR2 SQIVND (reference sequence). This CDR3 reads CASSITTREQFF. The CDR3 DNA reads as TGTGCCAGTAGTATCACTACCCGGGAGCAGTTCTTC.

The V gene is TRBV6-5, the J gene TRBJ1-2; 9 nucleotides match TRBD1. This CDR3 spans 15 amino acids. With 5 bases clipped from V and 4 bases from J, the junction kept 8 bases outside the gene matches. Germline V gene data show CDR1 as MNHEY and CDR2 as SVGAGI. As DNA, the CDR3 is TGTGCCAGCAGTACCCCCCCGACAGGGGGCTATGGCTACACCTTC. Protein: CASSTPPTGGYGYTF.

CDR3 region: CASRLYRRRFNQPQHF. The DNA for the CDR3 is TGCGCCAGCAGGTTATACAGACGACGATTCAATCAGCCCCAGCATTTT. The chain is built from TRBV10-1 and TRBJ1-5, with D unclear. Looked up from germline, CDR1 is WNHNN and CDR2 is SYGVQD (reference sequence). V was pared by 6 bases and J by 3 bases, with 18 bases between. The CDR3 consists of 16 residues.

The chain recombines TRBV7-9 with TRBJ2-3; perhaps TRBD1 as D (7 bases). V lost 5 bases to trimming and J lost 1 base, with 13 bases between them. This CDR3 comprises 15 residues. Germline V gene data show CDR1 as SEHNR and CDR2 as FQNEAQ (reference sequence). The CDR3 here is CASSPGGIGTDTQYF. DNA for the CDR3: TGTGCCAGCAGCCCAGGGGGGATTGGCACAGATACGCAGTATTTT.

This sequence joins TRBV21-1 and TRBJ2-3; whether TRBD2, the table's D call, matches the DNA was not checked. TRBV21-1 is a listed pseudogene. The CDR3 length is 14 residues. CDR3 amino acids: CASQLADSTDTQYF. CDR3 nucleotide sequence: TGTGCCAGCCAACTAGCGGATAGCACAGATACGCAGTATTTT.

The chain uses TRBV11-3 and TRBJ2-5, with 15 bases aligning to TRBD2. This CDR3 comprises 16 residues. Per germline, CDR1 SGHNT and CDR2 YENEEA. V shed 5 bases, J shed 11 bases, and the junction held 12 bases outside the gene matches. The CDR3 loop is CASSRRTSGREDEQYF. The CDR3, as DNA: TGTGCCAGCAGCCGCAGGACTAGCGGGAGGGAAGATGAGCAGTACTTC.

The CDR3 reads CASSQINSVGYGYTF. DNA of the CDR3: TGTGCCAGCAGCCAAATTAACTCCGTTGGCTATGGCTACACCTTC. This chain joins TRBV4-2 and TRBJ1-2; unclear D gene. Germline V gene data show CDR1 as LGHNA and CDR2 as YNFKEQ. The CDR3 loop spans 15 amino acids. V shed 2 bases and J shed 4 bases, with 14 bases lying between them.

V and J are TRBV28 and TRBJ2-7; weak D call: TRBD1 (6 bases). Germline V gene lookup returns CDR1 MDHEN and CDR2 SYDVKM. The CDR3 is made up of 15 amino acids. Trimming took 6 bases from V and 4 from J, leaving 19 bases between them. CDR3 in amino acids: CASRNAQGLVYEQYF. The CDR3 DNA is TGTGCCAGCAGAAACGCACAGGGTCTGGTGTACGAGCAGTACTTC.

V and J are TRBV28 and TRBJ1-2, with D perhaps matching TRBD1 (5 bases). Trimming removed 6 bases at V and 5 bases at J, with 19 bases between. Germline CDR1 reads MDHEN; CDR2 reads SYDVKM. This CDR3 is 15 amino acids long. The CDR3: CASSVLGRGGYGYTF. The CDR3 region has the DNA TGTGCCAGCAGCGTGCTCGGCCGGGGGGGGTATGGCTACACCTTC.

This rearrangement joins TRBV28 to TRBJ2-7, with D tentatively TRBD1 (6 bases). CDR3 size: 14 residues. V was trimmed by 5 bases and J by 1 base, leaving 12 bases between them. Germline CDR1 reads MDHEN; CDR2 reads SYDVKM. The CDR3, as DNA: TGTGCCAGCAGTGGGGGCCTACCTTCCTACGAGCAGTACTTC. Amino acids: CASSGGLPSYEQYF.

The chain joins TRBV11-2 to TRBJ2-2; 11 bases are a match to TRBD2. The CDR3 has 16 residues. Germline CDR1 is SGHAT and CDR2 is FQNNGV. Unmatched junction bases numbered 8, after V lost 6 bases and J lost 5 bases. This CDR3 is CASSYLAGGGTGELFF. CDR3 in DNA: TGTGCCAGCAGTTACCTAGCGGGGGGCGGTACCGGGGAGCTGTTTTTT. Looking up the rest from reference TRBV11-2 and TRBJ2-2 gives the full variable domain: EAGVAQSPRYKIIEKRQSVAFWCNPISGHATLYWYQQILGQGPKLLIQFQNNGVVDDSQLPKDRFSAERLKGVDSTLKIQPAKLEDSAVYLCASSYLAGGGTGELFFGEGSRLTVL.

This rearrangement joins TRBV5-4 to TRBJ2-1; 11 bases fit TRBD2. The CDR3 loop spans 15 amino acids. The V gene's germline CDR1 is SGHNT and CDR2 YYREEE (reference sequence). The J segment lost 8 bases and the V segment lost 1 base, leaving 5 bases of the junction unmatched. CDR3 nucleotides: TGTGCCAGCAGCTTGATAGCGGGGGGGAGAGATGAGCAGTTCTTC. Translation: CASSLIAGGRDEQFF.

V is TRBV29-1 and J is TRBJ1-1; 7 bases are shared with TRBD1. The CDR3 extends over 12 amino acids. The trim removed 6 bases at V and 5 bases at J, leaving 6 bases unmatched. The germline V gene has CDR1 SQVTM and CDR2 ANQGSEA. CDR3 nucleotides: TGCAGCGTAGTTGACAGGGTAACTGAAGCTTTCTTT. Amino acid sequence: CSVVDRVTEAFF.

This CDR3 is CASSLRTGPDGYTF. The DNA for the CDR3 is TGTGCCAGCAGTTTAAGGACAGGACCCGATGGCTACACCTTC. The chain uses TRBV27 and TRBJ1-2; 7 bases match TRBD1. Trimming removed 2 bases from V and 6 bases from J; junction bases left unmatched: 6. The germline V gene has CDR1 MNHEY and CDR2 SMNVEV (reference sequence). The CDR3 is 14 amino acids.

This chain connects TRBV27 to TRBJ2-7; TRBD2 agrees at 11 bases. Trimming took 0 bases from V and 13 from J; bases not matched to a gene: 8. This CDR3 contains 14 residues. Germline values: CDR1 MNHEY, CDR2 SMNVEV (reference sequence). The DNA for the CDR3 is TGTGCCAGCAGTTTATCGACTACTAGCGGGAGAAGCTACTTC. Protein: CASSLSTTSGRSYF.

CDR3 sequence: CATTLQGLNTEAFF. The DNA for the CDR3 is TGTGCCACCACTCTACAGGGACTGAACACTGAAGCTTTCTTT. The V and J genes are TRBV15 and TRBJ1-1; D possibly corresponds to TRBD1 (6 bases). CDR3 length equals 14 residues. Germline CDR1 is LNHNV and CDR2 is YYDKDF (reference sequence). The V end lost 7 bases, the J end lost 0 bases, and 12 bases lay between the germline ends. Drawing the rest from reference TRBV15 and TRBJ1-1, the complete variable domain is DAMVIQNPRYQVTQFGKPVTLSCSQTLNHNVMYWYQQKSSQAPKLLFHYYDKDFNNEADTPDNFQSRRPNTSFCFLDIRSPGLGDTAMYLCATTLQGLNTEAFFGQGTRLTVV.

The chain is built from TRBV19 and TRBJ1-1, with a tentative D call TRBD1 (6 bases). V lost 1 base and J lost 4, with 13 bases in between. Germline-derived CDR1 and CDR2 are LNHDA and SQIVND (reference sequence). This CDR3 spans 15 amino acids. The CDR3 sequence is CASSIAAGVGTEAFF. CDR3 coding DNA: TGTGCCAGTAGTATAGCTGCAGGGGTGGGCACTGAAGCTTTCTTT. The entire variable domain, with the rest obtained from reference TRBV19 and TRBJ1-1, is as follows: DGGITQSPKYLFRKEGQNVTLSCEQNLNHDAMYWYRQDPGQGLRLIYYSQIVNDFQKGDIAEGYSVSREKKESFPLTVTSAQKNPTAFYLCASSIAAGVGTEAFFGQGTRLTVV.

This clone was counted a few times. The genes are TRBV6-6 and TRBJ2-7; a possible D gene is TRBD1 (5 bases). CDR3 length: 14 residues. Trimming took 0 bases from V and 6 from J, leaving 12 bases between them. The germline gives CDR1 MNHNY, CDR2 SVGAGI (reference sequence). CDR3 protein: CASSYSGAPGEQYF. In DNA form, the CDR3 reads TGTGCCAGCAGTTACTCAGGGGCCCCTGGCGAGCAGTACTTC.